The 30 T cell receptor beta chains listed next were all sequenced from one sample in a study of molecular identifiers for immune sequencing clone quantification. TCRdb used MiXCR to reprocess the PCR reads, holding one entry per CDR3 protein. The data contain under 65,000 distinct CDR3 sequences, around 27% of them singletons. Material for sequencing was naive CD8+ T cells from blood, with Jurkat cell RNA spiked in. The subset: FACS-sorted CD8+CD4-CCR7+CD45RA+ naive T cells. All receptors come from a human donor in good health. Some libraries in this study had Jurkat cell RNA spiked in.

The rearrangement links TRBV16 to TRBJ2-3, with 9 bases matching TRBD2. The CDR3 loop spans 18 amino acids. Looked up from germline, CDR1 is KGHSY and CDR2 is FQNENV. The trim removed 3 bases at V and 2 bases at J, leaving 12 bases unmatched. In DNA form, the CDR3 reads TGTGCCAGCAGCCAGATTCTTTTGACTAGCGGAGACACAGATACGCAGTATTTT. It encodes CASSQILLTSGDTDTQYF.

This clonotype has a count of ten or more. Here the CDR3 DNA reads TGTGCCAGCTACATGAACACTGAAGCTTTCTTT. Its protein is CASYMNTEAFF. The rearrangement joins TRBV2 to TRBJ1-1; D remains unclear. The length of the CDR3 is 11 residues. Germline CDR1 reads SNHLY; CDR2 reads FYNNEI. Trimming took 8 bases from V and 0 from J, leaving 4 bases between them.

There are many counts of this clonotype. This rearrangement joins TRBV7-9 to TRBJ1-1; 11 bases match TRBD1. Germline CDR1 SEHNR, CDR2 FQNEAQ (reference sequence). The V segment lost 3 bases and the J segment 2 bases; nucleotides outside the gene matches: 2. CDR3 size: 15 residues. The CDR3: CASSLGQGGNTEAFF. The CDR3 DNA reads as TGTGCCAGCAGCTTGGGACAGGGGGGAAACACTGAAGCTTTCTTT.

Comment on this clonotype: A clone one base away is much larger, so this may be a read error. The chain joins TRBV7-6 to TRBJ2-7; maybe TRBD2 (6 bases). CDR1 is SGHVS and CDR2 is FNYEAQ in the germline V gene. CDR3 length equals 15 residues. Deletions cut 4 bases from V and 5 bases from J, with 18 bases between. DNA for the CDR3: TGTGCCAGCAGCTCCACAGGAGGTACGGGGGACGAGCAGTACTTC. Residues: CASSSTGGTGDEQYF. Variable domain in full (rest from reference TRBV7-6 and TRBJ2-7): GAGVSQSPRYKVTKRGQDVALRCDPISGHVSLYWYRQALGQGPEFLTYFNYEAQQDKSGLPNDRFSAERPEGSISTLTIQRTEQRDSAMYRCASSSTGGTGDEQYFGPGTRLTVT.

This chain links TRBV20-1 with TRBJ2-3, with TRBD2 matching over 8 bases. Germline V gene lookup returns CDR1 DFQATT and CDR2 SNEGSKA (reference sequence). Germline trimming cut 6 bases from V and 2 bases from J; bases unmatched to any gene: 13. This CDR3 region has 16 residues. In nucleotides, the CDR3 is TGCAGTGCAAATCCGGGACTAGAGCTCCCCACAGATACGCAGTATTTT. Translation: CSANPGLELPTDTQYF.

V usage is TRBV29-1 and J usage is TRBJ2-7, with 11 bases aligning to TRBD2. The germline V gene has CDR1 SQVTM and CDR2 ANQGSEA. V dropped 4 bases and J dropped 6; count of bases not matched to a gene: 8. The CDR3 is 14 residues long. The CDR3 here is CSVAISGLAAEQYV. Here the CDR3 DNA reads TGCAGCGTTGCCATCTCGGGACTAGCGGCCGAGCAGTACGTC.

There are many counts of this clonotype. The chain employs TRBV27 and TRBJ2-6, with D perhaps assigned TRBD1 or TRBD2 (6 bases each). This CDR3 contains 16 residues. Trimming took off 5 bases at V and 0 bases at J, with 11 bases between the two ends. Germline loops: CDR1 MNHEY, CDR2 SMNVEV (reference sequence). The CDR3 region has the DNA TGTGCCAGCAGTGTAAGGGGGGCCTCTGGGGCCAACGTCCTGACTTTC. This encodes CASSVRGASGANVLTF.

On this clonotype itself: This sequence may be a read error, since a much larger clone differs from it by one base. The chain links TRBV27 to TRBJ2-7; 12 positions match TRBD2. The CDR3 contains 20 residues. Germline values: CDR1 MNHEY, CDR2 SMNVEV (reference sequence). The CDR3 DNA reads TGTGCCAGCAGTTTATCCTTTACACGCGGGACTAGCGGGTTCTCCTACGGGCAGTACTTC. Protein product: CASSLSFTRGTSGFSYGQYF.

In this sample, this clonotype turned up many times. This rearrangement joins TRBV6-4 to TRBJ2-7; 12 nucleotides agree with TRBD1. The V gene's germline CDR1 is MRHNA and CDR2 SNTAGT. This CDR3 has 16 residues. Trimming took 3 bases from V and 7 from J; bases not matched to a gene: 10. The CDR3 DNA sequence: TGTGCCAGCAGTGAAACCCCGGGACAGGGGGCTTGGGAGCAGTACTTC. This codes for CASSETPGQGAWEQYF.

Note on this clonotype: The germline gene is not matched at one end of the junction; a read error may be the cause. This chain uses TRBV4-1 with TRBJ2-1, with 10 bases that match TRBD2. The CDR3 extends over 15 amino acids. Germline assignment: CDR1 MGHRA and CDR2 YSYEKL. CDR3 bases: TGCGCCAGCAGCCAGGTAGCGGGGGGATACAATGAGCAGTTATTC. Translated, it gives CASSQVAGGYNEQLF.

This clonotype was counted many times. V gene TRBV29-1 combines with J gene TRBJ2-1; 7 nucleotides line up with TRBD2. The junction had 17 bases not matched to a gene; V was cut back by 2 bases and J by 13 bases. This CDR3 has 15 amino acids. Germline loops: CDR1 SQVTM, CDR2 ANQGSEA. The chain's CDR3 is CSVERLAGYRGAQFF. The CDR3 DNA follows: TGCAGCGTTGAACGGTTAGCGGGCTACCGGGGAGCTCAGTTCTTC.

As concerns this clonotype: This may be a read error, as it is one base from a much larger clone. The rearrangement joins TRBV29-1 to TRBJ1-3; D not certain. Germline lookup yields CDR1 SQVTM and CDR2 ANQGSEA. CDR3 size: 12 residues. CDR3 nucleotides: TGCAGCGTTCGCGTGTCCGGAAACATCATATATTTT. Protein sequence: CSVRVSGNIIYF.

This clonotype came up many times. The rearrangement uses TRBV7-2 and TRBJ2-7; D not certain. Germline loops: CDR1 SGHTA, CDR2 FQGNSA. V lost 4 bases and J lost 4, with 8 bases in between. The CDR3 extends over 12 amino acids. The CDR3 DNA reads as TGTGCCAGCAGCTCCCTGCGGTACGAGCAGTACTTC. This sequence encodes CASSSLRYEQYF. Variable domain in full (rest from reference TRBV7-2 and TRBJ2-7): GAGVSQSPSNKVTEKGKDVELRCDPISGHTALYWYRQSLGQGLEFLIYFQGNSAPDKSGLPSDRFSAERTGGSVSTLTIQRTQQEDSAVYLCASSSLRYEQYFGPGTRLTVT.

This clonotype was recorded at least ten times. The chain has TRBV10-1 and TRBJ2-2; tentative D call: TRBD2 (5 bases). The germline V and J ends were trimmed by 8 bases and 1 base, with 8 bases remaining between them. The CDR3 runs 13 residues. Germline V gives CDR1 WNHNN, CDR2 SYGVQD (reference sequence). CDR3 in amino acids: CASSGLNTGELFF. CDR3 nucleotide sequence: TGCGCCAGCTCCGGACTGAACACCGGGGAGCTGTTTTTT.

As to this clonotype: A read error may be the cause here, since a much bigger clone is one base away. The V call is TRBV2, the J call TRBJ2-1; D not certain. The CDR3 spans 15 residues. The germline CDR1 and CDR2 sequences are SNHLY and FYNNEI. The CDR3 sequence is CASSEDTGSNNEQFF. In DNA form, the CDR3 reads TGTGCCAGCAGTGAAGACACCGGCTCCAACAATGAGCAGTTCTTC.

A note on this clonotype: A much larger clonotype is one base distant, so this may be a read error. The rearrangement joins TRBV6-5 to TRBJ2-7, with TRBD1 matching 9 bases. The CDR3 spans 14 residues. CDR1 and CDR2 (germline): MNHEY, SVGAGI. In DNA form, the CDR3 reads TGTGCCGGCAGTGTATACAGGGGGCGGGACGAGCAGTACTTC. Its translation is CAGSVYRGRDEQYF.

Notes on this clonotype: Just one base apart from a much larger clone, this may be a read error. This chain uses TRBV7-9 with TRBJ2-1, with D possibly matching TRBD2 (5 bases). Germline values: CDR1 SEHNR, CDR2 FQNEAQ (reference sequence). CDR3 length equals 12 residues. CDR3 loop: CASSPQRTEQLF. The CDR3 coding sequence is TGTGCCAGCAGCCCCCAAAGGACTGAGCAGCTCTTC.

This clonotype was seen a few times. This chain uses TRBV27 with TRBJ1-1; D perhaps matches TRBD1 (6 bases). Trimming took off 4 bases at V and 9 bases at J, with 12 bases between the two ends. CDR1 is MNHEY and CDR2 is SMNVEV in the germline V gene (reference sequence). CDR3 length: 12 residues. The CDR3 protein is CASSSLTGKAFF. The CDR3 DNA is TGTGCCAGCAGTTCTTTAACAGGGAAAGCTTTCTTT.

This clonotype appeared many times. The gene calls are TRBV6-5 and TRBJ2-7, with 10 positions matching TRBD1. The length of the CDR3 is 14 residues. J gave up 7 bases and V 6 bases, and 9 bases lay outside the gene matches. Germline assignment: CDR1 MNHEY and CDR2 SVGAGI. The CDR3 DNA follows: TGTGCCAGCAGAAACCGGGACAGGGGCTGGGAGCAGTACTTC. Its protein is CASRNRDRGWEQYF.

There are many counts of this clonotype. The chain links TRBV7-2 to TRBJ1-2; maybe TRBD1 (5 bases). Germline assignment: CDR1 SGHTA and CDR2 FQGNSA. This CDR3 region has 15 residues. Between the trimmed V and J ends, which lost 5 bases and 3 bases, there was a span of 16 bases. The chain's CDR3 is CASSHWDSPYYGYTF. The CDR3 DNA follows: TGTGCCAGCAGCCACTGGGACTCCCCGTACTATGGCTACACCTTC.

Many counts were recorded for this clonotype. J is TRBJ2-7 and V is TRBV7-9; 14 bases fit TRBD2. The ends lost 1 base at V and 3 bases at J; junction bases unmatched: 11. The germline gives CDR1 SEHNR, CDR2 FQNEAQ (reference sequence). This CDR3 region has 19 residues. The CDR3 DNA is TGTGCCAGCAGCTTAGGTGTCGGTACCGGGACTAGCGGGAGCTACGAGCAGTACTTC. Its translation: CASSLGVGTGTSGSYEQYF.

A word on this clonotype: One end of the junction does not line up with germline, which may come from a read error. The V gene is TRBV5-1, the J gene TRBJ2-1; 13 nucleotides agree with TRBD2. CDR3 length equals 16 residues. Germline CDR1 SGHRS, CDR2 YFSETQ. The CDR3 protein is CASSLRTSGGNNGQFF. In DNA form, the CDR3 reads TGCGCCAGCAGCTTGAGGACTAGCGGGGGTAACAATGGGCAGTTCTTC.

Worth noting for this clonotype: A much larger clone is a single base away; this may be a read error. This rearrangement joins TRBV7-8 to TRBJ2-7; 7 bases are a match to TRBD2. The CDR3 spans 15 residues. Germline assignment: CDR1 SGHVS and CDR2 FQNEAQ. CDR3 nucleotide sequence: TGTGCCAGCAGCTTAGTAGGCGGGAGCTCCTACGAGCTGTACTTC. Translation gives CASSLVGGSSYELYF.

Note on this clonotype: A read error may be the cause here, since a much bigger clone is one base away. This rearrangement joins TRBV7-2 to TRBJ1-3; D gene unclear. There are 12 residues in the CDR3. The germline CDR1 and CDR2 sequences are SGHTA and FQGNSA. The CDR3 bases are TGTGCCAGCAGCTCGTTACTAGACACCGTATATTTT. Protein: CASSSLLDTVYF.

This clonotype came up many times. The chain joins TRBV4-3 to TRBJ2-7; D might be TRBD1 (6 bases). Germline-derived CDR1 and CDR2 are LGHNA and YSLEER. The CDR3 loop spans 17 amino acids. V lost 0 bases and J 5 bases, leaving 20 bases between the germline ends. The CDR3 is CASSQDVIPRGQNEQYF. CDR3 sequence (DNA): TGCGCCAGCAGCCAAGATGTAATTCCCAGGGGTCAAAACGAGCAGTACTTC.

This clonotype occurred many times. This chain connects TRBV6-5 to TRBJ1-1; a possible D gene is TRBD1 (5 bases). This CDR3 contains 14 residues. The germline V gene encodes CDR1 MNHEY and CDR2 SVGAGI. V lost 6 bases and J lost 6, with 17 bases in between. The CDR3 nucleotides read TGTGCCAGCAGCCCTGGAGGGGTGGGCGCTGAAGCTTTCTTT. Protein: CASSPGGVGAEAFF.

The chain employs TRBV27 and TRBJ2-3, with 7 bases aligning to TRBD1. Germline values: CDR1 MNHEY, CDR2 SMNVEV (reference sequence). Trimming at V came to 5 bases and at J to 0 bases, leaving 5 bases not matched to a gene. There are 15 residues in the CDR3. In nucleotides, the CDR3 is TGTGCCAGCAGTAGGGAGACAGGGAGCACAGATACGCAGTATTTT. Its protein is CASSRETGSTDTQYF.

Worth noting for this clonotype: A much larger clone lies a single base off, so this may be a read error. Likely a read error: the CDR3 ends without its conserved phenylalanine or tryptophan. The V call is TRBV4-1, the J call TRBJ2-5; TRBD2 matches at 10 bases. The CDR3 runs to 16 residues. The J segment lost 3 bases and the V segment lost 3 bases, leaving 7 bases of the junction unmatched. Germline CDR1 MGHRA, CDR2 YSYEKL. The CDR3: CASSHGATSGKETQYS. The CDR3, as DNA: TGCGCCAGCAGCCACGGCGCTACTAGCGGGAAAGAGACCCAGTACTCC.

Turning to this clonotype: One base away lies a much larger clone, so this may be a sequencing read error. The chain links TRBV29-1 to TRBJ2-2; maybe TRBD2 (6 bases). The V gene's germline CDR1 is SQVTM and CDR2 ANQGSEA. The CDR3 runs 12 residues. CDR3 residues: CSARWGDGELVF. The CDR3 DNA follows: TGCAGCGCCCGATGGGGGGACGGGGAGCTGGTTTTT.

This clonotype was counted between two and nine times. The rearrangement links TRBV7-9 to TRBJ2-7, with 10 bases matching TRBD1. This CDR3 comprises 16 residues. Germline trimming cut 4 bases from V and 3 bases from J; bases unmatched to any gene: 9. CDR1 and CDR2 from the germline V gene are SEHNR and FQNEAQ (reference sequence). Here the CDR3 DNA reads TGTGCCAGCAGCTCGGGGGCGTGGACAGGGGGCTACGAGCAGTACTTC. Protein: CASSSGAWTGGYEQYF.